This T cell receptor beta chain was observed in a study of T cell responses to AZD1222 COVID-19 vaccine. As to this clone: Antigen unknown.

Here immunoSEQ multiplex PCR was the method, and the copy in TCRdb shows in-frame clones only, minus some. The data contain approximately 160,000 clones, roughly nine tenths of them singletons. Germline lookup yields CDR1 PRHDT and CDR2 FYEKMQ (reference sequence). Trimming took 0 bases from V and 4 from J, leaving 17 bases between them. The CDR3 has 17 residues. Study-level findings and limits: Unmutated variant regions reportedly attract nearly half of all spike-specific TCRs.

The specimen comprised peripheral blood, sampled 28 days after the second AZD1222 dose. V and J are TRBV13 and TRBJ2-3, with D perhaps matching TRBD1 (5 bases). This TCR derives from an adult who received the AZD1222 COVID-19 vaccine. The CDR3 DNA is TGTGCCAGCAGCTTAGGGGGTGGTTCAGGGCTACCAGATACGCAGTATTTT. This encodes CASSLGGGSGLPDTQYF.